The 24 T cell receptor beta chains given below trace back to one sample, sequenced in a study of blood T cells in healthy people across ages. A second roughly 6 to 11 cycle PCR used barcoded and J-beta primers. One entry per CDR3 protein, called by TCRdb with MiXCR from the 5' RACE reads. The sample contains approximately 790,000 distinct CDR3 sequences, about 62% of which appear only once. Specimen: blood. The receptors were sampled from a man in his thirties or forties in good health.

The chain combines TRBV4-1 with TRBJ2-3, with D possibly being TRBD1 or TRBD2 (5 bases each). Germline V gene data show CDR1 as MGHRA and CDR2 as YSYEKL. The CDR3 covers 15 residues. Trimming pared 7 bases from V and 2 bases from J, leaving 16 bases between. In DNA, the CDR3 is TGCGCCAGCAAGCTCGGGGCTCAATCCACAGATACGCAGTATTTT. Its protein product is CASKLGAQSTDTQYF.

This clonotype has just a few counts. J is TRBJ2-7 and V is TRBV7-2; unclear D gene. CDR1 SGHTA and CDR2 FQGNSA come from the germline V gene. The CDR3 spans 13 residues. Trimming removed 4 bases from V and 1 base from J, with 8 bases in between. In DNA form, the CDR3 reads TGTGCCAGCAGCTGGTCGATGTCCTACGAGCAGTACTTC. Its translation is CASSWSMSYEQYF.

This clonotype showed up just a few times. V gene TRBV28 combines with J gene TRBJ2-5; 8 nucleotides agree with TRBD1. CDR3 length: 16 amino acids. The germline gives CDR1 MDHEN, CDR2 SYDVKM. V was pared by 5 bases and J by 2 bases, with 10 bases of the junction left unmatched. The CDR3 is CASSARQGTTQETQYF. The CDR3 bases are TGTGCCAGCAGTGCAAGACAGGGGACCACTCAAGAGACCCAGTACTTC.

The J gene is TRBJ2-1, the V gene TRBV5-1; 9 nucleotides line up with TRBD1. V shed 4 bases, J shed 8 bases, and the junction held 4 bases outside the gene matches. Germline V CDR1 and CDR2: SGHRS, YFSETQ. The CDR3 has 13 residues. CDR3 DNA sequence: TGCGCCAGCAGCGAGACAGGGGGGGATGAGCAGTTCTTC. Translation gives CASSETGGDEQFF.

The chain combines TRBV4-2 with TRBJ2-3, with D possibly being TRBD2 (7 bases). Germline loops: CDR1 LGHNA, CDR2 YNFKEQ. Trimming removed 3 bases at V and 4 bases at J, with 11 bases between. The CDR3 is made up of 14 amino acids. CDR3 nucleotides: TGTGCCAGCAGCCAGGGGGGGGCCGCAGATACGCAGTATTTT. It is translated as CASSQGGAADTQYF.

V usage is TRBV3-1 and J usage is TRBJ2-4; perhaps D is TRBD1 or TRBD2 (5 bases each). Germline loops: CDR1 LGHDT, CDR2 YNNKEL (reference sequence). The CDR3 contains 14 residues. V gave up 3 bases and J gave up 9 bases, with 15 bases separating them. CDR3 bases: TGTGCCAGCAGCCAGAAACAGGTTGAGGGCATTCAGTACTTC. Translating it yields CASSQKQVEGIQYF.

The chain combines TRBV20-1 with TRBJ1-1; 7 bases agree with TRBD1. This CDR3 comprises 13 residues. The germline V gene has CDR1 DFQATT and CDR2 SNEGSKA (reference sequence). Trimming removed 4 bases from V and 1 base from J; junction bases left unmatched: 3. In nucleotides, the CDR3 is TGCAGTGCTACGAGGACAGGGAACACTGAAGCTTTCTTT. Translation: CSATRTGNTEAFF.

The gene calls are TRBV6-2 or TRBV6-3 and TRBJ2-5; TRBD2 matches at 11 bases. Trimming cost V 8 bases and J 4 bases; bases outside gene matches: 9. Germline V gene sequence: CDR1 MNHEY, CDR2 SVGEGT. The CDR3 contains 15 residues. The CDR3 spells CASHDPTSGVETQYF. CDR3 coding DNA: TGTGCCAGCCACGATCCGACTAGCGGGGTAGAGACCCAGTACTTC.

The V and J genes are TRBV20-1 and TRBJ2-5, with D perhaps being TRBD1 or TRBD2 (5 bases each). Germline V lookup: CDR1 DFQATT, CDR2 SNEGSKA (reference sequence). The length of the CDR3 is 12 residues. The CDR3 here is CRGDGNQETQYF. Here the CDR3 DNA reads TGCAGGGGGGACGGAAACCAAGAGACCCAGTACTTC.

V gene TRBV28 combines with J gene TRBJ2-2, with D perhaps TRBD1 (6 bases). Trimming took 3 bases from V and 3 from J, leaving 20 bases between them. Looked up from germline, CDR1 is MDHEN and CDR2 is SYDVKM. The CDR3 has 18 amino acids. In DNA, the CDR3 is TGTGCCAGCAGTTTTCTTGACTACAGGGTCAGGGACACCGGGGAGCTGTTTTTT. Protein product: CASSFLDYRVRDTGELFF.

V usage is TRBV4-1 and J usage is TRBJ2-1, with TRBD2 matching over 12 bases. V lost 2 bases to trimming and J lost 0 bases; unmatched junction nucleotides: 2. Germline CDR1 reads MGHRA; CDR2 reads YSYEKL. The CDR3 is 17 residues long. The CDR3 DNA sequence: TGCGCCAGCAGCCAATCGACTAGCGGGAGCTCCTACAATGAGCAGTTCTTC. Amino acids: CASSQSTSGSSYNEQFF.

The chain links TRBV28 to TRBJ2-5; 10 positions agree with TRBD1. The CDR3 covers 16 residues. The germline gives CDR1 MDHEN, CDR2 SYDVKM. After removal of 5 bases from V and 1 base from J, the junction contained 7 bases not matched to a gene. In nucleotides, the CDR3 is TGTGCCAGCAGTAAAAGACAGGGGGCAGGCCAAGAGACCCAGTACTTC. Translating it yields CASSKRQGAGQETQYF.

A note on this clonotype: One end of the junction is discordant with germline, which a read error may explain. The chain carries TRBV4-2 and TRBJ2-1, with D perhaps assigned TRBD1 or TRBD2 (5 bases each). This CDR3 is 13 amino acids long. Germline V gene sequence: CDR1 LGHNA, CDR2 YNFKEQ. The CDR3 coding sequence is TGTGCCAGCAGCCGGGACGAGTCCTACGAGCAGTTATTC. Amino acids: CASSRDESYEQLF.

This clonotype was observed a single time. The CDR3 coding sequence is TGTGCCAGCACCCTGCTTGCAGCGTACAATGAGCAGTTCTTC. As protein: CASTLLAAYNEQFF. The chain carries TRBV28 and TRBJ2-1; no reliable D call. The V gene lost 7 bases and the J gene lost 4 bases, with 14 bases spanning the gap. The CDR3 covers 14 residues. Germline lookup yields CDR1 MDHEN and CDR2 SYDVKM.

The chain employs TRBV10-3 and TRBJ1-5; 9 nucleotides match TRBD1. The CDR3 length is 15 residues. V was pared by 10 bases and J by 4 bases, with 11 bases of the junction left unmatched. Germline V gene data show CDR1 as ENHRY and CDR2 as SYGVKD. This CDR3 reads CASAKQGADNQPQHF. The CDR3 DNA reads as TGTGCCAGCGCAAAACAGGGGGCAGATAATCAGCCCCAGCATTTT.

This clonotype was found a few times. The V and J genes are TRBV7-8 and TRBJ2-1, with TRBD2 as a possible D gene (7 bases). This CDR3 is built from 16 residues. V gave up 2 bases and J gave up 9 bases, with 20 bases separating them. Germline V gene lookup returns CDR1 SGHVS and CDR2 FQNEAQ. The CDR3, as DNA: TGTGCCAGCAGCTTATTAGGCGGGGGCGGCGGCAGTGAGCAGTTCTTC. It is translated as CASSLLGGGGGSEQFF.

CDR3 sequence reads: CSADDYPPAGGSYNEQFF. DNA for the CDR3: TGCAGTGCTGATGATTATCCTCCGGCGGGGGGGTCCTACAATGAGCAGTTCTTC. The chain employs TRBV20-1 and TRBJ2-1; 9 bases agree with TRBD2. After removal of 5 bases from V and 1 base from J, the junction contained 15 bases not matched to a gene. CDR3 length equals 18 residues. Germline V gene data show CDR1 as DFQATT and CDR2 as SNEGSKA (reference sequence).

Concerning this clonotype: This may be a read error, as it is one base from a much larger clone. The chain uses TRBV20-1 and TRBJ1-2; maybe TRBD1 (5 bases). The CDR3 extends over 13 amino acids. CDR1 DFQATT and CDR2 SNEGSKA come from the germline V gene (reference sequence). This CDR3 is CSARWAGNYGHTF. DNA for the CDR3: TGCAGTGCTAGGTGGGCAGGGAACTATGGCCACACCTTC.

This clonotype came up many times. For the CDR3, the DNA is TGTGCCAGCAGTAACAGCTACGAGCAGTACTTC. Translation: CASSNSYEQYF. The chain is built from TRBV6-2 or TRBV6-3 and TRBJ2-7; unclear D gene. Germline assignment: CDR1 MNHEY and CDR2 SVGEGT. V lost 5 bases to trimming and J lost 3 bases, with 5 bases between them. The CDR3 has 11 amino acids.

In this sample, this clonotype turned up a few times. The rearrangement uses TRBV6-6 and TRBJ2-7; 10 bases fit TRBD2. The CDR3 is 16 amino acids. Losses at the gene ends were 0 bases for V and 0 bases for J; bases not matched to a gene: 2. The germline V gene has CDR1 MNHNY and CDR2 SVGAGI (reference sequence). As DNA, the CDR3 is TGTGCCAGCAGTTACTCGACTAGCGGGTCCTCCTACGAGCAGTACTTC. Amino acids: CASSYSTSGSSYEQYF.

The chain has TRBV2 and TRBJ1-2; the D is unclear. Per the germline V gene, CDR1 is SNHLY and CDR2 is FYNNEI. CDR3 length: 11 residues. The V gene lost 8 bases and the J gene lost 4 bases, with 8 bases spanning the gap. This CDR3 reads CASAKSYGYTF. DNA for the CDR3: TGTGCCAGCGCGAAGTCCTATGGCTACACCTTC.

This clonotype came up a few times. This chain connects TRBV7-2 to TRBJ2-5; D call uncertain. With the DNA end fitting TRBJ2-7 better, the J assignment may be wrong. The CDR3 sequence is 13 residues long. CDR1 and CDR2 from the germline V gene are SGHTA and FQGNSA. The chain's CDR3 is CASSLEGVGEQYF. As DNA, the CDR3 is TGTGCCAGCAGCTTAGAAGGCGTCGGCGAGCAGTACTTC.

DNA for the CDR3: TGTGCCAGCAGTTTGGAAGGACCGAATTCACCCCTCCACTTT. Translation gives CASSLEGPNSPLHF. The rearrangement joins TRBV12-3 or TRBV12-4 to TRBJ1-6; D call uncertain. Trimming cost V 3 bases and J 7 bases, with 10 bases left between them. CDR3 size: 14 residues.

This chain connects TRBV29-1 to TRBJ1-2; D is unclear. The V end was cut by 7 bases, the J end by 8 bases, with 17 bases between. CDR1 is SQVTM, CDR2 ANQGSEA, per germline. The CDR3 sequence is 12 residues long. CDR3: CSDDGWGRGYTF. The CDR3 bases are TGCAGCGACGATGGGTGGGGTCGGGGCTACACCTTC. Full variable domain (outside the CDR3, taken from reference TRBV29-1 and TRBJ1-2): SAVISQKPSRDICQRGTSLTIQCQVDSQVTMMFWYRQQPGQSLTLIATANQGSEATYESGFVIDKFPISRPNLTFSTLTVSNMSPEDSSIYLCSDDGWGRGYTFGSGTRLTVV.